This T cell receptor (beta chain) was sequenced during a study of CD8+ T cells in alopecia areata. Both peripheral blood and punch biopsies of lesional scalp skin were obtained from patients who had alopecia areata. After isolation, RNA underwent reverse transcription to generate cDNA as the sequencing template. This table comes from immunoSEQ multiplex PCR, and its TCRdb copy is limited to in-frame clones, with some not included. The sample records some 10,000 clones, approximately 60% being singletons. The V gene lost 7 bases and the J gene lost 3 bases, with 10 bases spanning the gap. Germline CDR1 and CDR2: ENHRY and SYGVKD. This CDR3 has 13 amino acids.

The chain has TRBV10-3 and TRBJ1-3; D perhaps matches TRBD1 (5 bases). The source was skin, collected at week 0. The receptor's source is a human donor with alopecia areata. Written as DNA, the CDR3 is TGTGCCATCAAACGGGACGTTGGAAACACCATATATTTT. It codes for CAIKRDVGNTIYF.